This T cell receptor (beta chain) is from a study of control samples from healthy donors and cancer patients (dated by TCRdb to the early 2020s). Libraries were constructed by the immunoSEQ multiplex PCR assay. Here the immuneACCESS table is served through TCRdb, limited to in-frame sequences with V and J called. Missing clones are a known gap in these copies; in checked studies unresolved V genes cover under half, and the rest lacks a known reason. Counted in this sample were about 120,000 clones; about 87% of them appeared once. The ten top clones hold 3.4% of the sample. From its cysteine to its phenylalanine, the CDR3 spans 13 amino acids. CDR3 DNA only is kept here, 39 bases in frame from base 1. V is cut by 0 bases and J by 9 bases, and the space between the germline ends is 12 bases. CDR1 GTSNPN and CDR2 SVGIG are derived from the germline V gene (reference sequence). Note on this clone: The target of this receptor is not known. Base qualities are not at hand, and no much larger clone is one base apart.

The sequence came from a man aged 35-49 years in good health. This sequence uses TRBV30 and TRBJ1-5; a confident D gene designation cannot be given. Material for sequencing was blood. The CDR3 region: CAWSVPPGGPQHF. DNA sequence: TGTGCCTGGAGTGTACCGCCGGGAGGGCCCCAGCATTTT.